A single sample gave rise to the 2 T cell receptor beta chains below, sequenced in a study of spatial heterogeneity in lung cancer. The time point denotes: sample taken at primary tumor resection. Unsorted samples of tumor, nontumor lung or frozen PBMC had their whole RNA sequenced. From the 5' RACE reads, TCRdb called clonotypes with MiXCR, one entry per CDR3 protein. The repertoire consists of under 6,000 distinct CDR3 sequences, with roughly 27% occurring once and the leading ten covering roughly 45%. The source material was PBMCs, sampled at surgery. Receptor source: a male donor with early-stage non-small cell lung cancer.

This clonotype appeared a few times. V usage is TRBV29-1 and J usage is TRBJ2-7, with D perhaps given as TRBD1 or TRBD2 (5 bases each). The CDR3 runs to 14 residues. CDR1 is SQVTM and CDR2 is ANQGSEA in the germline V gene. V dropped 0 bases and J dropped 3 bases, with 12 bases sitting between them. DNA for the CDR3: TGCAGCGTTGAAGATAGGGACCAGAACTACGAGCAGTACTTC. It is translated as CSVEDRDQNYEQYF.

This clonotype is judged medium-sized. The CDR3: CSGNLPGEGQYF. The CDR3 DNA reads TGCAGTGGTAATCTTCCAGGGGAGGGCCAGTACTTC. The rearrangement links TRBV20-1 to TRBJ2-5, with TRBD2 as a possible D gene (7 bases). V was cut by 7 bases and J by 10 bases, with 19 bases left in between. In germline, CDR1 is DFQATT, CDR2 SNEGSKA (reference sequence). The CDR3 has 12 amino acids.